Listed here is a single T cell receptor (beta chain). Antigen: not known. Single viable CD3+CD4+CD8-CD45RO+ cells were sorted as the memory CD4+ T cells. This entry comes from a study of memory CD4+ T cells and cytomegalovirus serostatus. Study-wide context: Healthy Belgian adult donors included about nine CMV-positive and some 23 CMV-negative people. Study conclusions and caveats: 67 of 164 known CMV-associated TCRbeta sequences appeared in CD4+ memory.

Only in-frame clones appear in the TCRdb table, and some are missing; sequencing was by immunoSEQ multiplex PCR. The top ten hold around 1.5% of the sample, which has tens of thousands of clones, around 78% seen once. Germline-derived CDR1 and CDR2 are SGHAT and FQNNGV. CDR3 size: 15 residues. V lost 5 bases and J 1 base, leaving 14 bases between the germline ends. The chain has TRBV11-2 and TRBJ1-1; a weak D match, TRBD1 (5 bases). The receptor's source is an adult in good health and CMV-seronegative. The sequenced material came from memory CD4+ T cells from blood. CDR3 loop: CASSPLRGQNTEAFF. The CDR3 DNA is TGTGCCAGCAGCCCCCTTCGGGGCCAGAACACTGAAGCTTTCTTT.